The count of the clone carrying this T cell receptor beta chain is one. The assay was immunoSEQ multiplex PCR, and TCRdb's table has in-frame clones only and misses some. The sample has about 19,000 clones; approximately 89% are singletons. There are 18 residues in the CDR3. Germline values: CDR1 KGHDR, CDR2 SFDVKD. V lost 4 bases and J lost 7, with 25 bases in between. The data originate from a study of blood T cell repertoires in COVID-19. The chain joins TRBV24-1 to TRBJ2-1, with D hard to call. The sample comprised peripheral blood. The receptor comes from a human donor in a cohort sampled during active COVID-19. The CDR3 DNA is TGTGCCACCAGTGAGCCCGATCCTATACTAACCCCTTTTAATGAGCAGTTCTTC. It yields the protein CATSEPDPILTPFNEQFF.